One sample yielded the 30 T cell receptor beta chains listed below, sequenced in a study of blood T cell repertoires in COVID-19. The assay was immunoSEQ multiplex PCR, and TCRdb's table has in-frame clones only and misses some. The table has fewer than 450,000 clones, more than 70% seen once; the top ten hold roughly 1.2%. The sequenced sample was PBMCs or T cells enriched from blood (not recorded which). The receptors were gathered from a woman between 18 and 30 years old who had recovered from COVID-19.

The rearrangement joins TRBV5-8 to TRBJ2-7; 8 bases are shared with TRBD1. V lost 0 bases to trimming and J lost 3 bases; unmatched junction nucleotides: 2. The length of the CDR3 is 14 residues. The germline CDR1 and CDR2 sequences are SGHTS and YDEGEE. The CDR3 DNA reads TGTGCCAGCAGCTTGGCGGACAGGGACTACGAGCAGTACTTC. Encoded protein: CASSLADRDYEQYF.

This chain connects TRBV11-2 to TRBJ2-7; 7 nucleotides line up with TRBD1. Germline loops: CDR1 SGHAT, CDR2 FQNNGV. The length of the CDR3 is 13 residues. Germline trimming cut 6 bases from V and 6 bases from J; bases unmatched to any gene: 8. CDR3 nucleotides: TGTGCCAGCAGATCGACAGGGATTGGCGAGCAGTACTTC. It encodes CASRSTGIGEQYF.

J is TRBJ1-6 and V is TRBV4-2, with unresolved D. The V gene's germline CDR1 is LGHNA and CDR2 YNFKEQ. With 4 bases removed from V and 10 bases from J, the gap between germline ends came to 17 bases. The CDR3 is made up of 15 amino acids. The CDR3 DNA sequence: TGTGCCAGCAGCCCGACGGAGGGAGGAGGGTCACCCCTCCACTTT. This gives the protein CASSPTEGGGSPLHF.

The rearrangement joins TRBV6-5 to TRBJ1-5, with 10 bases lining up with TRBD1. Per the germline V gene, CDR1 is MNHEY and CDR2 is SVGAGI. CDR3 length: 13 residues. V lost 5 bases to trimming and J lost 7 bases; unmatched junction nucleotides: 2. DNA of the CDR3: TGTGCCAGCAGTAGGGACAGGGGACAGCCCCAGCATTTT. The encoded protein is CASSRDRGQPQHF.

The CDR3: CASSLDTNTEAFF. The DNA for the CDR3 is TGTGCCAGCAGCTTGGACACGAACACTGAAGCTTTCTTT. This chain uses TRBV5-4 with TRBJ1-1; D is ambiguous. CDR1 and CDR2 (germline): SGHNT, YYREEE (reference sequence). This CDR3 has 13 amino acids. V lost 0 bases to trimming and J lost 1 base, with 4 bases between them.

The V and J genes are TRBV28 and TRBJ1-4; D gene uncertain. The V end was cut by 8 bases, the J end by 5 bases, with 15 bases between. Germline assignment: CDR1 MDHEN and CDR2 SYDVKM. The CDR3 runs 14 residues. The CDR3 region has the DNA TGTGCCAGCGCCCTGCTAGCCAAGAATGAAAAACTGTTTTTT. The encoded protein is CASALLAKNEKLFF.

The chain links TRBV4-2 to TRBJ1-4, with TRBD1 identical over 9 bases. This CDR3 region has 16 residues. Germline trimming cut 4 bases from V and 2 bases from J; bases unmatched to any gene: 5. CDR1 is LGHNA, CDR2 YNFKEQ, per germline. The CDR3 sequence is CASSLGTGPTNEKLFF. CDR3 DNA sequence: TGTGCCAGCAGCCTCGGGACAGGGCCCACTAATGAAAAACTGTTTTTT.

The genes are TRBV15 and TRBJ1-5; D is perhaps TRBD1 (5 bases). Trimming shortened V by 4 bases and J by 3 bases, and 10 bases separated the two germline ends. CDR3 length: 14 residues. Germline loops: CDR1 LNHNV, CDR2 YYDKDF (reference sequence). The CDR3 nucleotides read TGTGCCACCAGCATCGACAGAGACAATCAGCCCCAGCATTTT. This translates into CATSIDRDNQPQHF.

This sequence joins TRBV11-2 and TRBJ2-3; TRBD2 matches at 9 bases. V gave up 2 bases and J gave up 4 bases; unmatched junction bases: 7. The CDR3 is made up of 16 amino acids. Germline V lookup: CDR1 SGHAT, CDR2 FQNNGV. The CDR3 spells CASSLRNSGGSDTQYF. CDR3 nucleotides: TGTGCCAGCAGCTTAAGAAATAGCGGGGGTTCAGATACGCAGTATTTT.

The gene calls are TRBV21-1 and TRBJ1-1. TRBV21-1 is an annotated pseudogene. The CDR3 covers 13 residues. In nucleotides, the CDR3 is TGTGCCAGCGCCGCGGGTAAGGACACTGAAGCTTTCTTT. Its protein is CASAAGKDTEAFF.

The chain recombines TRBV29-1 with TRBJ1-2; tentatively, D is TRBD1 (5 bases). Germline V CDR1 and CDR2: SQVTM, ANQGSEA. V lost 4 bases and J 7 bases, leaving 16 bases between the germline ends. The CDR3 length is 13 residues. The CDR3 DNA reads TGCAGCGTTGCAAACTCCGGGGGAGCTGGCTACACCTTC. It specifies CSVANSGGAGYTF.

V is TRBV5-6 and J is TRBJ2-7, with D maybe TRBD1 (6 bases). This CDR3 has 17 amino acids. Trimming cost V 0 bases and J 0 bases, with 16 bases left between them. Germline-derived CDR1 and CDR2 are SGHDT and YYEEEE. DNA for the CDR3: TGTGCCAGCAGCTTGGGGTCAGGGGTCCCAATCTCCTACGAGCAGTACTTC. This encodes CASSLGSGVPISYEQYF. Together with reference TRBV5-6 and TRBJ2-7, the CDR3 gives the full variable domain: DAGVTQSPTHLIKTRGQQVTLRCSPKSGHDTVSWYQQALGQGPQFIFQYYEEEERQRGNFPDRFSGHQFPNYSSELNVNALLLGDSALYLCASSLGSGVPISYEQYFGPGTRLTVT.

A few counts support this clone. This chain links TRBV7-3 with TRBJ2-2, with TRBD2 matching over 13 bases. Germline V gene lookup returns CDR1 SGHTA and CDR2 FQGTGA. With 5 bases clipped from V and 4 bases from J, the junction kept 4 bases outside the gene matches. The CDR3 totals 16 residues. The CDR3 loop is CASSQLAGGPTGELFF. The CDR3 DNA is TGTGCCAGCAGCCAACTAGCGGGGGGGCCCACCGGGGAGCTGTTTTTT.

The CDR3 nucleotides read TGTGCCAGCAGCTTGCCACAGACCTACGAGCAGTACTTC. Protein sequence: CASSLPQTYEQYF. The chain carries TRBV5-6 and TRBJ2-7; D remains ambiguous. Germline values: CDR1 SGHDT, CDR2 YYEEEE. The length of the CDR3 is 13 residues. V gave up 1 base and J gave up 2 bases, with 7 bases separating them.

The V call is TRBV4-2, the J call TRBJ2-5; D might be TRBD1 (5 bases). V was pared by 1 base and J by 5 bases, with 11 bases between. This CDR3 is built from 14 residues. In germline, CDR1 is LGHNA, CDR2 YNFKEQ. The CDR3 spells CASSQGQGRETQYF. CDR3 bases: TGTGCCAGCAGCCAAGGGCAGGGCCGGGAGACCCAGTACTTC.

The gene calls are TRBV7-2 and TRBJ2-3; 9 bases agree with TRBD2. Trimming cost V 0 bases and J 0 bases; bases outside gene matches: 7. Germline CDR1 SGHTA, CDR2 FQGNSA. The CDR3 loop spans 18 amino acids. For the CDR3, the DNA is TGTGCCAGCAGCTTAGCTAGCGGGGGAGCAACTAGCACAGATACGCAGTATTTT. This encodes CASSLASGGATSTDTQYF.

The V and J genes are TRBV18 and TRBJ2-3, with D maybe TRBD2 (6 bases). In germline, CDR1 is KGHSH, CDR2 LQKENI. Trimming took 0 bases from V and 1 from J, leaving 11 bases between them. This CDR3 has 16 residues. CDR3 protein: CASSPPSGGRTDTQYF. The CDR3 DNA reads TGTGCCAGCTCACCACCGAGCGGAGGGCGCACAGATACGCAGTATTTT.

This chain connects TRBV10-3 to TRBJ2-6, with D tentatively TRBD1 (6 bases). Per the germline V gene, CDR1 is ENHRY and CDR2 is SYGVKD. The ends were cut back, 5 bases at V and 4 bases at J, with 27 bases in the middle. This CDR3 comprises 20 residues. The CDR3 spells CAISSPDTGLREGGANVLTF. The CDR3 coding sequence is TGTGCCATCAGTTCCCCGGACACAGGGTTGAGAGAAGGAGGGGCCAACGTCCTGACTTTC.

V usage is TRBV5-1 and J usage is TRBJ1-6, with 9 positions matching TRBD1. The germline gives CDR1 SGHRS, CDR2 YFSETQ. The CDR3 loop spans 20 amino acids. Trimming at V came to 0 bases and at J to 0 bases, leaving 10 bases not matched to a gene. For the CDR3, the DNA is TGCGCCAGCAGCTTGGAAGGACAGGGGCACCAGAGCTCCTATAATTCACCCCTCCACTTT. Translated: CASSLEGQGHQSSYNSPLHF. Full variable domain (rest looked up from reference TRBV5-1 and TRBJ1-6): KAGVTQTPRYLIKTRGQQVTLSCSPISGHRSVSWYQQTPGQGLQFLFEYFSETQRNKGNFPGRFSGRQFSNSRSEMNVSTLELGDSALYLCASSLEGQGHQSSYNSPLHFGNGTRLTVT.

This chain joins TRBV5-4 and TRBJ1-2; D gene unclear. This CDR3 comprises 15 residues. CDR1 and CDR2 (germline): SGHNT, YYREEE (reference sequence). V shed 4 bases and J shed 0 bases, with 13 bases lying between them. CDR3 residues: CASSPRGNTNYGYTF. CDR3 sequence (DNA): TGTGCCAGCAGCCCTAGAGGGAATACTAACTATGGCTACACCTTC.

This clone was detected a few times. V usage is TRBV19 and J usage is TRBJ1-5; D remains ambiguous. V lost 6 bases and J lost 0, with 12 bases in between. The CDR3 runs 15 residues. Germline CDR1 LNHDA, CDR2 SQIVND (reference sequence). CDR3 in amino acids: CASRGRRNSNQPQHF. CDR3 DNA: TGTGCCAGTAGGGGCCGGCGCAATAGCAATCAGCCCCAGCATTTT.

The chain links TRBV4-3 to TRBJ1-4, with D possibly TRBD1 on 6 matching bases. V was pared by 6 bases and J by 5 bases, with 13 bases between. Germline values: CDR1 LGHNA, CDR2 YSLEER. The CDR3 extends over 14 amino acids. The chain's CDR3 is CASSPQQGNEKLFF. CDR3 nucleotide sequence: TGCGCCAGCAGTCCCCAGCAGGGGAATGAAAAACTGTTTTTT.

This clone was seen just once. The chain uses TRBV5-1 and TRBJ1-2, with D hard to call. Germline V CDR1 and CDR2: SGHRS, YFSETQ. The CDR3 length is 11 residues. The ends were cut back, 7 bases at V and 4 bases at J, with 8 bases in the middle. CDR3 DNA: TGCGCCAGCCGACTGGGCTATGGCTACACCTTC. Amino acid sequence: CASRLGYGYTF.

This clone showed up just once. V usage is TRBV5-6 and J usage is TRBJ1-5; 7 bases align to TRBD1. CDR3 length: 16 residues. The V gene's germline CDR1 is SGHDT and CDR2 YYEEEE. The J segment lost 0 bases and the V segment lost 1 base, leaving 4 bases of the junction unmatched. CDR3 bases: TGTGCCAGCAGCTTGTTGTCAGGGGGTAGCAATCAGCCCCAGCATTTT. It encodes CASSLLSGGSNQPQHF. Complete variable domain (other parts from reference TRBV5-6 and TRBJ1-5): DAGVTQSPTHLIKTRGQQVTLRCSPKSGHDTVSWYQQALGQGPQFIFQYYEEEERQRGNFPDRFSGHQFPNYSSELNVNALLLGDSALYLCASSLLSGGSNQPQHFGDGTRLSIL.

The gene calls are TRBV6-4 and TRBJ2-3; D possibly corresponds to TRBD2 (7 bases). The CDR3 is made up of 16 amino acids. The ends were cut back, 0 bases at V and 0 bases at J, with 10 bases in the middle. Germline V lookup: CDR1 MRHNA, CDR2 SNTAGT. This chain's CDR3 is CASSDSRGGSTDTQYF. The DNA for the CDR3 is TGTGCCAGCAGTGACTCTAGGGGGGGGAGCACAGATACGCAGTATTTT.

The rearrangement joins TRBV5-5 to TRBJ2-2; no reliable D call. Germline CDR1 and CDR2: SGHKS and YYEKEE (reference sequence). The CDR3 consists of 16 residues. The ends were cut back, 1 base at V and 6 bases at J, with 16 bases in the middle. CDR3 DNA sequence: TGTGCCAGCAGCTTGCCTGGTCCCGAGGCCTCCGGGGAGCTGTTTTTT. Translating it yields CASSLPGPEASGELFF.

V gene TRBV12-2 combines with J gene TRBJ2-6; the listed D gene, TRBD1, was not tested against the DNA. TRBV12-2 is recorded as a pseudogene. This CDR3 spans 19 amino acids. CDR3 sequence: CASRSPSGGVLMKANVLTF. In DNA, the CDR3 is TGTGCAAGTCGCTCCCCCTCAGGGGGTGTCCTTATGAAGGCCAACGTCCTGACTTTC.

This CDR3 is CASRVTSGGNTGELFF. CDR3 DNA: TGTGCCAGCAGGGTTACTAGCGGGGGGAACACCGGGGAGCTGTTTTTT. V and J are TRBV7-8 and TRBJ2-2; TRBD2 aligns across 11 bases. The CDR3 extends over 16 amino acids. Germline V lookup: CDR1 SGHVS, CDR2 FQNEAQ. The junction had 4 bases not matched to a gene; V was cut back by 6 bases and J by 1 base.

The genes are TRBV5-5 and TRBJ2-3; 14 bases match TRBD2. The CDR3 contains 19 residues. CDR1 is SGHKS, CDR2 YYEKEE, per germline (reference sequence). V dropped 3 bases and J dropped 2; count of bases not matched to a gene: 11. The DNA for the CDR3 is TGTGCCAGCAGCTCTACATACTGGACTAGCGGGGGGCTCACAGATACGCAGTATTTT. Amino acid sequence: CASSSTYWTSGGLTDTQYF.

The J gene is TRBJ1-2, the V gene TRBV18; D unresolved. The germline V gene has CDR1 KGHSH and CDR2 LQKENI. V was clipped by 3 bases and J by 2 bases, with 10 bases between them. This CDR3 has 14 amino acids. The CDR3 here is CASSPARPNYGYTF. CDR3 DNA: TGTGCCAGCTCACCCGCCAGGCCGAACTATGGCTACACCTTC.